This T cell receptor (beta chain) was retrieved from a study of blood T cell repertoires in COVID-19. Study in general: From the United States, Italy and Spain came samples of acute and convalescent COVID-19. PBMCs, B-cell-depleted T cells, or T cells were the source of the cDNA or gDNA that made up the material.

Clones were sequenced by immunoSEQ multiplex PCR, and TCRdb holds only the in-frame ones, with some missing. Here the sample spans roughly 250,000 clones, 80% to 90% being singletons. From germline, CDR1 is MNHEY and CDR2 SVGEGT. The CDR3 runs to 17 residues. V lost 5 bases to trimming and J lost 2 bases; unmatched junction nucleotides: 11. Enrolled through a virtual design, the participants were between 18 and 89 years of age and came from 24 US areas. The receptor comes from a woman aged 18-35 years who had recovered from COVID-19. This chain joins TRBV6-2 or TRBV6-3 and TRBJ1-5; TRBD1 agrees at 8 bases. Sequencing was performed on PBMCs or T cells enriched from blood (not recorded which). CDR3 nucleotides: TGTGCCAGCAGTACGACTTACAGGGGGGAAGGCAATCAGCCCCAGCATTTT. This sequence encodes CASSTTYRGEGNQPQHF.